This note documents a single TCR beta chain sequence. Its specificity is not known. The study recruited healthy Caucasian donors from Russia who were aged about 6 to 100. Every sample had a minimum of 6 million PBMCs isolated. The data belong to a study of blood T cells in healthy people across ages. Study-wide results and limits: The recorded TCR beta diversity per million T cells decreased in a roughly linear manner with age.

V was trimmed by 1 base and J by 8 bases, leaving 14 bases between them. Germline values: CDR1 SGHTA, CDR2 FQGTGA. This CDR3 spans 14 amino acids. A second roughly 6 to 11 cycle PCR used barcoded and J-beta primers. One entry per CDR3 protein, called by TCRdb with MiXCR from the 5' RACE reads. This table holds some 560,000 distinct CDR3 sequences, over 25% found once. This sample was shared with a second study, whose subject was T cells of mothers and their children.

V and J are TRBV7-3 and TRBJ1-2; possibly TRBD1 for D (5 bases). The TCR was taken from a boy younger than 10 in good health. The sequencing input was blood. Here the CDR3 reads CASSLIGGDYGYTF. CDR3 nucleotides: TGTGCCAGCAGCTTAATCGGGGGGGATTACGGCTACACCTTC.